These 28 T cell receptor beta chains came from one sample sequenced in a study of cytomegalovirus exposure and HLA in healthy donors. Both 60 Vbeta primers and 13 Jbeta primers went into the PCR. Assay: immunoSEQ multiplex PCR; the TCRdb copy retains only in-frame clones and omits some. The sample shows about 200,000 clones, roughly 80% of them seen only once. The sample comprised PBMCs. The receptors were sampled from a woman aged 40 to 49 in good health and CMV-seronegative.

This chain joins TRBV7-3 and TRBJ2-3, with TRBD2 matching 7 bases. Germline V gene sequence: CDR1 SGHTA, CDR2 FQGTGA. Unmatched junction bases numbered 4, after V lost 2 bases and J lost 2 bases. CDR3 length: 15 residues. The CDR3 reads CASSLSGGTTDTQYF. In DNA, the CDR3 is TGTGCCAGCAGCTTATCCGGGGGGACCACAGATACGCAGTATTTT. The whole variable domain, filled in from reference TRBV7-3 and TRBJ2-3, reads GAGVSQTPSNKVTEKGKYVELRCDPISGHTALYWYRQSLGQGPEFLIYFQGTGAADDSGLPNDRFFAVRPEGSVSTLKIQRTERGDSAVYLCASSLSGGTTDTQYFGPGTRLTVL.

The gene calls are TRBV7-9 and TRBJ1-5; 7 bases line up with TRBD1. Germline CDR1 and CDR2: SEHNR and FQNEAQ (reference sequence). J was trimmed by 0 bases and V by 5 bases; bases with no gene match: 4. The CDR3 runs 15 residues. The CDR3 spells CASSLGQYSNQPQHF. Here the CDR3 DNA reads TGTGCCAGCAGCCTGGGACAGTATAGCAATCAGCCCCAGCATTTT.

The CDR3 sequence is CASSGGGTGSLEQYF. The CDR3 nucleotides are TGTGCCAGCAGTGGGGGGGGGACAGGGAGCTTGGAGCAGTACTTC. V gene TRBV6-5 combines with J gene TRBJ2-7, with TRBD1 matching over 9 bases. CDR1 is MNHEY and CDR2 is SVGAGI in the germline V gene. This CDR3 comprises 15 residues. J was trimmed by 7 bases and V by 5 bases; bases with no gene match: 12.

This clone was found once. This rearrangement joins TRBV30 to TRBJ1-4; a possible D gene is TRBD1 (5 bases). The germline V gene encodes CDR1 GTSNPN and CDR2 SVGIG (reference sequence). The length of the CDR3 is 16 residues. V was trimmed by 0 bases and J by 5 bases, leaving 16 bases between them. CDR3 sequence reads: CAWSVLAHRPNEKLFF. Written as DNA, the CDR3 is TGTGCCTGGAGTGTACTTGCGCACAGGCCAAATGAAAAACTGTTTTTT.

Turning to this clone: This specimen includes other DNA sequences encoding the same CDR3. V usage is TRBV27 and J usage is TRBJ1-2; TRBD1 is a possible D gene (6 bases). The germline gives CDR1 MNHEY, CDR2 SMNVEV (reference sequence). This CDR3 has 13 amino acids. V was shortened by 5 bases and J by 4 bases, with 11 bases between the two germline ends. CDR3: CASSLQGTYGYTF. In DNA form, the CDR3 reads TGTGCCAGCAGTCTACAGGGTACCTATGGCTACACCTTC.

The chain couples TRBV4-1 to TRBJ2-7; TRBD2 matches 8 bases. Germline-derived CDR1 and CDR2 are MGHRA and YSYEKL. The CDR3 spans 18 residues. The V and J ends lost 0 bases and 4 bases, in that order; junction bases with no gene match: 14. CDR3 residues: CASSQDYGLAGLTYEQYF. The DNA for the CDR3 is TGCGCCAGCAGCCAAGATTATGGGCTAGCGGGCCTCACATACGAGCAGTACTTC.

This clone was seen a handful of times. This chain uses TRBV27 with TRBJ1-6; no firm D call. Trimming left V 2 bases short and J 5 bases short, with 7 bases between. There are 14 residues in the CDR3. Germline V gives CDR1 MNHEY, CDR2 SMNVEV (reference sequence). As DNA, the CDR3 is TGTGCCAGCAGTTTAAGAGAGAATAATTCACCCCTCCACTTT. The encoded protein is CASSLRENNSPLHF.

The CDR3 DNA sequence: TGTGCCAGCAGTCCAACCTACGAGCAGTACTTC. Translation gives CASSPTYEQYF. The V call is TRBV28, the J call TRBJ2-7, with D unclear. V was trimmed by 5 bases and J by 2 bases, leaving 4 bases between them. The CDR3 sequence is 11 residues long. In germline, CDR1 is MDHEN, CDR2 SYDVKM.

The chain couples TRBV30 to TRBJ2-7, with D tentatively TRBD2 (5 bases). Trimming took 4 bases from V and 7 from J, leaving 14 bases between them. This CDR3 comprises 12 residues. Per germline, CDR1 GTSNPN and CDR2 SVGIG (reference sequence). Written as DNA, the CDR3 is TGTGCCTGGAATACGGATTCGGGGGAGCAGTACTTC. Residues: CAWNTDSGEQYF.

V is TRBV5-1 and J is TRBJ2-7; 9 bases are shared with TRBD1. The V gene's germline CDR1 is SGHRS and CDR2 YFSETQ. The V gene end was trimmed by 4 bases and the J gene end by 6 bases; junction bases not matched to a gene: 8. The CDR3 is 14 residues long. CDR3 sequence reads: CASSNGQGSLEQYF. In nucleotides, the CDR3 is TGCGCCAGCAGCAACGGACAGGGGTCTCTCGAGCAGTACTTC.

This clone was detected only a few times. This chain connects TRBV9 to TRBJ2-2, with 10 positions matching TRBD2. The CDR3 extends over 16 amino acids. The germline V gene has CDR1 SGDLS and CDR2 YYNGEE. V lost 3 bases and J lost 0; bases outside the gene matches: 2. CDR3 sequence (DNA): TGTGCCAGCAGCGGAGGACTAGCGGCGAACACCGGGGAGCTGTTTTTT. Its translation is CASSGGLAANTGELFF.

This chain links TRBV2 with TRBJ1-4, with D perhaps TRBD1 (5 bases). CDR3 length: 13 amino acids. The V end was cut by 8 bases, the J end by 7 bases, with 14 bases between. From germline, CDR1 is SNHLY and CDR2 FYNNEI. CDR3 DNA: TGTGCCAGCCGCAGGGCTTTTAGTGAAAAACTGTTTTTT. Residues: CASRRAFSEKLFF.

The rearrangement links TRBV15 to TRBJ2-1; 11 bases match TRBD2. This CDR3 has 15 amino acids. Unmatched junction bases numbered 1, after V lost 1 base and J lost 5 bases. Germline values: CDR1 LNHNV, CDR2 YYDKDF (reference sequence). DNA of the CDR3: TGTGCCACCAGCAGAGGACTAGCGGGAAACAATGAGCAGTTCTTC. It yields the protein CATSRGLAGNNEQFF.

This rearrangement joins TRBV2 to TRBJ2-1, with TRBD2 identical over 8 bases. Unmatched junction bases numbered 6, after V lost 5 bases and J lost 3 bases. The CDR3 length is 15 residues. CDR1 is SNHLY, CDR2 FYNNEI, per germline. CDR3 amino acids: CASSLEGLVYNEQFF. In DNA, the CDR3 is TGTGCCAGCAGTCTTGAGGGACTAGTCTACAATGAGCAGTTCTTC.

This clone was detected once. The rearrangement joins TRBV4-1 to TRBJ2-7; D may be TRBD2 (5 bases). The CDR3 length is 14 residues. Germline V lookup: CDR1 MGHRA, CDR2 YSYEKL. V shed 1 base and J shed 6 bases, with 13 bases lying between them. This CDR3 reads CASSQAKTGFEQYF. Here the CDR3 DNA reads TGCGCCAGCAGCCAAGCAAAAACGGGGTTCGAGCAGTACTTC.

The chain joins TRBV5-1 to TRBJ2-7; D not certain. V shed 9 bases and J shed 6 bases, with 16 bases lying between them. The V gene's germline CDR1 is SGHRS and CDR2 YFSETQ. The CDR3 consists of 12 residues. CDR3 coding DNA: TGCGCCACCCGCCCCCCAAGCGCCGAGCAGTACTTC. It codes for CATRPPSAEQYF.

This clone was picked up one time. V gene TRBV28 combines with J gene TRBJ1-2; maybe TRBD1 (5 bases). V lost 7 bases and J 0 bases, leaving 15 bases between the germline ends. Germline V gene data show CDR1 as MDHEN and CDR2 as SYDVKM. The CDR3 is 15 amino acids. CDR3 DNA: TGTGCCAGCACCCCCCACCCGGGGGCTAACTATGGCTACACCTTC. Encoded protein: CASTPHPGANYGYTF.

The rearrangement links TRBV6-6 to TRBJ2-2; 11 bases map to TRBD2. The CDR3 runs to 15 residues. J lost 6 bases, V lost 5 bases, and 5 bases had no gene match. Germline CDR1 and CDR2: MNHNY and SVGAGI (reference sequence). CDR3 in amino acids: CASSRETSGAGELFF. The CDR3 DNA is TGTGCCAGCAGTCGTGAGACTAGCGGGGCCGGGGAGCTGTTTTTT.

The rearrangement links TRBV7-6 to TRBJ2-5; a possible D gene is TRBD2 (6 bases). Looked up from germline, CDR1 is SGHVS and CDR2 is FNYEAQ. The CDR3 is 15 residues long. Trimming pared 2 bases from V and 5 bases from J, leaving 15 bases between. The CDR3 here is CASSLSTLAMETQYF. In DNA form, the CDR3 reads TGTGCCAGCAGCTTATCCACTCTAGCGATGGAGACCCAGTACTTC.

The chain joins TRBV6-1 to TRBJ2-7, with D perhaps matching TRBD1 (5 bases). In germline, CDR1 is MNHNS, CDR2 SASEGT. This CDR3 has 14 amino acids. The V end lost 1 base, the J end lost 3 bases, and 10 bases lay between the germline ends. DNA for the CDR3: TGTGCCAGCAGTGAAGGTTTCCAGGGCTACGAGCAGTACTTC. It specifies CASSEGFQGYEQYF.

This clone was seen a handful of times. This chain uses TRBV27 with TRBJ2-1; 9 nucleotides agree with TRBD2. Per germline, CDR1 MNHEY and CDR2 SMNVEV (reference sequence). With V trimmed by 4 bases and J by 9 bases, 4 bases remained unmatched. CDR3 length equals 13 residues. Written as DNA, the CDR3 is TGTGCCAGCAGTTGGCGGGAGGGAGGTGAGCAGTTCTTC. This encodes CASSWREGGEQFF.

This chain connects TRBV27 to TRBJ1-4; D gene unclear. In germline, CDR1 is MNHEY, CDR2 SMNVEV (reference sequence). This CDR3 has 15 amino acids. With 5 bases removed from V and 4 bases from J, the gap between germline ends came to 14 bases. In DNA, the CDR3 is TGTGCCAGCAGTGCCTTCAAGAGCAATAATGAAAAACTGTTTTTT. Translating gives CASSAFKSNNEKLFF.

V and J are TRBV29-1 and TRBJ1-2, with D tentatively TRBD1 (5 bases). The CDR3 runs 13 residues. The V end was cut by 7 bases, the J end by 8 bases, with 20 bases between. Germline CDR1 reads SQVTM; CDR2 reads ANQGSEA. Written as DNA, the CDR3 is TGCAGCGGTCGGGACTCCCGGTCGGAGGGCTACACCTTC. Translated: CSGRDSRSEGYTF.

The chain employs TRBV7-9 and TRBJ2-1; TRBD2 aligns across 12 bases. V was clipped by 0 bases and J by 4 bases; unmatched bases: 7. Germline V gene data show CDR1 as SEHNR and CDR2 as FQNEAQ (reference sequence). The CDR3 has 18 amino acids. CDR3 in DNA: TGTGCCAGCAGCTTAGCCCTAGCGGGAGGGAGTGGGTACAATGAGCAGTTCTTC. Its protein product is CASSLALAGGSGYNEQFF. The variable domain in full, with the rest retrieved from reference TRBV7-9 and TRBJ2-1, is DTGVSQNPRHKITKRGQNVTFRCDPISEHNRLYWYRQTLGQGPEFLTYFQNEAQLEKSRLLSDRFSAERPKGSFSTLEIQRTEQGDSAMYLCASSLALAGGSGYNEQFFGPGTRLTVL.

This chain uses TRBV19 with TRBJ1-5; 9 bases map to TRBD1. The CDR3 loop spans 15 amino acids. Germline V gives CDR1 LNHDA, CDR2 SQIVND (reference sequence). With 7 bases clipped from V and 5 bases from J, the junction kept 9 bases outside the gene matches. CDR3 sequence (DNA): TGTGCCAGTAAAAGCTGGGGACAGGGCGATCAGCCCCAGCATTTT. Its protein product is CASKSWGQGDQPQHF.

The rearrangement links TRBV19 to TRBJ2-1; 8 bases are shared with TRBD2. CDR3 length equals 15 residues. Germline CDR1 LNHDA, CDR2 SQIVND (reference sequence). V was pared by 6 bases and J by 7 bases, with 11 bases of the junction left unmatched. The CDR3 DNA reads as TGTGCCAGTAGCCAACTAGCGGATGGGGGGAATGAGCAGTTCTTC. Translating gives CASSQLADGGNEQFF. Using reference TRBV19 and TRBJ2-1 for the parts outside the CDR3, the full variable domain is DGGITQSPKYLFRKEGQNVTLSCEQNLNHDAMYWYRQDPGQGLRLIYYSQIVNDFQKGDIAEGYSVSREKKESFPLTVTSAQKNPTAFYLCASSQLADGGNEQFFGPGTRLTVL.

This clone was found a few times. The V gene is TRBV5-1, the J gene TRBJ2-1; TRBD1 might be the D (6 bases). The CDR3 is 14 amino acids. The V gene lost 0 bases and the J gene lost 3 bases, with 7 bases spanning the gap. The germline gives CDR1 SGHRS, CDR2 YFSETQ. The CDR3 DNA sequence: TGCGCCAGCAGCTTGGGGGACAACTACAATGAGCAGTTCTTC. This codes for CASSLGDNYNEQFF.

This rearrangement joins TRBV11-3 to TRBJ2-1, with D perhaps matching TRBD2 (5 bases). The germline CDR1 and CDR2 sequences are SGHNT and YENEEA. Trimming took 0 bases from V and 0 from J, leaving 9 bases between them. The CDR3 length is 16 residues. For the CDR3, the DNA is TGTGCCAGCAGCTTAGAGGGCGGGCCCTCCTACAATGAGCAGTTCTTC. Translated, it gives CASSLEGGPSYNEQFF.